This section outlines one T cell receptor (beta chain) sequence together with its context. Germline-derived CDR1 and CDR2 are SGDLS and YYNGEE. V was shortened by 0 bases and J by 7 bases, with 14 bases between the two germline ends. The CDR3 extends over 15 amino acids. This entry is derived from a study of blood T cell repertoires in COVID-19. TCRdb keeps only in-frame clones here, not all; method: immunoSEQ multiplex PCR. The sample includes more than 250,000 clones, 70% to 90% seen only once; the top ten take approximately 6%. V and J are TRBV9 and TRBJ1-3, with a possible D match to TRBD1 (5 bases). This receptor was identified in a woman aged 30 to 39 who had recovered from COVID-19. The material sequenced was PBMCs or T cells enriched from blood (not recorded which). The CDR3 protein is CASSVASGFSNTIYF. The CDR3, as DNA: TGTGCCAGCAGCGTAGCTTCAGGGTTCTCGAACACCATATATTTT. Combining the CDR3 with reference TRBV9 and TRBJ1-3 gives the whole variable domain DSGVTQTPKHLITATGQRVTLRCSPRSGDLSVYWYQQSLDQGLQFLIQYYNGEERAKGNILERFSAQQFPDLHSELNLSSLELGDSALYFCASSVASGFSNTIYFGEGSWLTVV.